The next 17 T cell receptor beta chains were all read from a single sample in a study of regulatory T cells in long-lasting Graves disease. Described time point: newly diagnosed GD, antithyroid drugs for less than 3 months. PBMC-derived RNA was used for the TCR library. iRepertoire HTBI primers and Arm-PCR of CDR3 regions built TCR beta libraries. In TCRdb, the multiplex PCR reads were re-called with MiXCR into one record per CDR3 protein. The sample carries roughly 440,000 distinct CDR3 sequences, about a sixth recorded once. These data were likewise used in another study, on T cells in Graves' hyperthyroidism and ophthalmopathy.

The sample in question was peripheral blood mononuclear cells (PBMCs), obtained at new diagnosis, from a patient treated with antithyroid drugs. The receptors here all came from a young woman with Graves disease.

As for this clonotype: This may be a read error: a much more frequent sequence differs by one nucleotide. This chain links TRBV6-1 with TRBJ1-1; no reliable D call. Germline CDR1 reads MNHNS; CDR2 reads SASEGT. V shed 6 bases and J shed 3 bases, with 11 bases lying between them. The CDR3 totals 13 residues. CDR3 nucleotides: TGTGCCAGCAGGTGGGCGCGTCACACTGAAGCTTTCTTT. Amino acid sequence: CASRWARHTEAFF.

This clonotype occurred a few times. One end of the junction fails to match germline, which may point to a read error. The rearrangement joins TRBV29-1 to TRBJ2-1, with 10 bases matching TRBD2. Germline assignment: CDR1 SQVTM and CDR2 ANQGSEA. This CDR3 is built from 17 residues. The CDR3 nucleotides are TGCAGCGTCGGCGGGGCCAGCGGGAGGGTAACCTACGATGAGCAGTTCTTC. It encodes CSVGGASGRVTYDEQFF.

This clonotype showed up just a few times. This chain links TRBV20-1 with TRBJ1-2, with D maybe TRBD1 (6 bases). Germline assignment: CDR1 DFQATT and CDR2 SNEGSKA (reference sequence). There are 16 residues in the CDR3. V shed 0 bases and J shed 3 bases, with 17 bases lying between them. CDR3 sequence: CSARDDRTASYYGYTF. In DNA, the CDR3 is TGCAGTGCTAGAGATGACCGGACAGCCTCTTACTATGGCTACACCTTC.

In its sample, this clonotype was seen many times. The rearrangement uses TRBV11-2 and TRBJ2-7; D call uncertain. The CDR3 runs to 15 residues. V dropped 4 bases and J dropped 0 bases, with 13 bases sitting between them. CDR1 SGHAT and CDR2 FQNNGV come from the germline V gene. The CDR3 loop is CASSSFPDRSYEQYF. In DNA form, the CDR3 reads TGTGCCAGCAGCTCCTTCCCCGACCGCTCCTACGAGCAGTACTTC.

This clonotype was seen many times. The gene calls are TRBV27 and TRBJ2-5; the match to TRBD2 covers 9 bases. The CDR3 is made up of 17 amino acids. V shed 1 base and J 1 base; nucleotides not matched to a gene: 7. CDR1 MNHEY and CDR2 SMNVEV come from the germline V gene (reference sequence). The DNA of the CDR3 is TGTGCCAGCAGTTTATTCGCGGGAGGGCCTCCCCAAGAGACCCAGTACTTC. It codes for CASSLFAGGPPQETQYF.

Note on this clonotype: This likely reflects a read error, since a far larger clone is one base away. This chain joins TRBV7-2 and TRBJ2-1, with 8 bases fitting TRBD1. Germline V gives CDR1 SGHTA, CDR2 FQGNSA. The CDR3 extends over 14 amino acids. Trimming at V came to 5 bases and at J to 10 bases, leaving 10 bases not matched to a gene. The CDR3 DNA reads as TGTGCCAGCAGCCCGGGACAGGTTATTGACGAGCAGTTCTTC. This codes for CASSPGQVIDEQFF.

The V call is TRBV20-1, the J call TRBJ2-4; perhaps TRBD1 as D (6 bases). The CDR3 spans 12 residues. The V end lost 6 bases, the J end lost 8 bases, and 14 bases lay between the germline ends. Germline CDR1 is DFQATT and CDR2 is SNEGSKA (reference sequence). The CDR3 is CSALPGQHIQYF. In nucleotides, the CDR3 is TGCAGTGCCCTCCCGGGACAACACATTCAGTACTTC.

This clonotype has at least ten counts. This rearrangement joins TRBV9 to TRBJ1-2, with D possibly TRBD1 on 5 matching bases. The CDR3 is 14 amino acids. Germline-derived CDR1 and CDR2 are SGDLS and YYNGEE. With 0 bases removed from V and 4 bases from J, the gap between germline ends came to 10 bases. The CDR3 sequence: CASSVGGGTYGYTF. The CDR3 DNA follows: TGTGCCAGCAGCGTAGGTGGGGGGACCTATGGCTACACCTTC. Together with reference TRBV9 and TRBJ1-2, the CDR3 gives the full variable domain: DSGVTQTPKHLITATGQRVTLRCSPRSGDLSVYWYQQSLDQGLQFLIQYYNGEERAKGNILERFSAQQFPDLHSELNLSSLELGDSALYFCASSVGGGTYGYTFGSGTRLTVV.

In this sample, this clonotype turned up a few times. This chain links TRBV7-9 with TRBJ2-5, with D possibly being TRBD1 (5 bases). Per the germline V gene, CDR1 is SEHNR and CDR2 is FQNEAQ (reference sequence). The CDR3 is 14 residues long. V was trimmed by 2 bases and J by 5 bases, leaving 12 bases between them. CDR3 sequence: CASSLQGGMETQYF. As DNA, the CDR3 is TGTGCCAGCAGCTTACAGGGTGGCATGGAGACCCAGTACTTC.

The sample holds a few counts of this clonotype. The gene calls are TRBV29-1 and TRBJ2-7; D not certain. With 3 bases removed from V and 0 bases from J, the gap between germline ends came to 9 bases. The CDR3 consists of 13 residues. Germline loops: CDR1 SQVTM, CDR2 ANQGSEA. CDR3 region: CSVEFGFSYEQYF. DNA for the CDR3: TGCAGCGTTGAGTTCGGATTCTCCTACGAGCAGTACTTC.

This clonotype appeared once. The V and J genes are TRBV10-3 and TRBJ2-7; D is undetermined. The germline V gene encodes CDR1 ENHRY and CDR2 SYGVKD. V was trimmed by 6 bases and J by 3 bases, leaving 18 bases between them. The CDR3 totals 15 residues. CDR3 sequence reads: CAIRATQLGHYEQYF. CDR3 nucleotide sequence: TGTGCCATCAGGGCGACACAATTAGGTCACTACGAGCAGTACTTC.

The table lists this clonotype with many counts. The V and J genes are TRBV24-1 and TRBJ2-1; D tentatively fits TRBD1 or TRBD2 (7 bases each). There are 15 residues in the CDR3. In germline, CDR1 is KGHDR, CDR2 SFDVKD. The germline V and J ends were trimmed by 3 bases and 3 bases, with 11 bases remaining between them. Here the CDR3 DNA reads TGTGCCACCAGTGATAAGCGGGACAGCTACAATGAGCAGTTCTTC. Amino acids: CATSDKRDSYNEQFF.

This clonotype was recorded at least ten times. V gene TRBV7-6 combines with J gene TRBJ2-5; D gene unclear. The length of the CDR3 is 13 residues. Germline V gene lookup returns CDR1 SGHVS and CDR2 FNYEAQ. V lost 3 bases and J 4 bases, leaving 9 bases between the germline ends. The CDR3 region is CASSFWATETQYF. DNA for the CDR3: TGTGCCAGCAGCTTTTGGGCGACAGAGACCCAGTACTTC.

This clonotype has only a few counts. This CDR3 is CASSDWGASYNEQFF. The CDR3 region has the DNA TGTGCCAGCAGCGACTGGGGGGCCTCCTACAATGAGCAGTTCTTC. The chain carries TRBV9 and TRBJ2-1; D may match TRBD1 or TRBD2 (6 bases each). V lost 3 bases and J 0 bases, leaving 10 bases between the germline ends. The CDR3 covers 15 residues. Germline V gene sequence: CDR1 SGDLS, CDR2 YYNGEE.

This clonotype was seen many times. This chain joins TRBV7-2 and TRBJ2-7; no clear D. In germline, CDR1 is SGHTA, CDR2 FQGNSA. V lost 2 bases and J 3 bases, leaving 11 bases between the germline ends. The CDR3 spans 14 residues. This CDR3 reads CASSLSRDNYEQYF. CDR3 nucleotides: TGTGCCAGCAGCTTATCCCGAGACAACTACGAGCAGTACTTC.

This clonotype has a count of ten or more. V and J are TRBV18 and TRBJ2-5; perhaps TRBD2 as D (6 bases). Germline V CDR1 and CDR2: KGHSH, LQKENI. The germline V and J ends were trimmed by 4 bases and 5 bases, with 14 bases remaining between them. This CDR3 is built from 14 residues. The CDR3 DNA follows: TGTGCCAGCTCACGCTACGGGGGAAGGGAGACCCAGTACTTC. This gives the protein CASSRYGGRETQYF.

This clonotype was observed at least ten times. V and J are TRBV2 and TRBJ2-1, with 7 bases fitting TRBD2. Germline CDR1 SNHLY, CDR2 FYNNEI. The CDR3 runs 15 residues. The V and J ends lost 6 bases and 0 bases, in that order; junction bases with no gene match: 5. CDR3 DNA sequence: TGTGCCAGCAGAAAGCGGACTAGCTCCTACAATGAGCAGTTCTTC. Protein: CASRKRTSSYNEQFF.